This T cell receptor (beta chain) was profiled in a study of blood T cells in healthy people across ages. Alongside a J-beta primer mix, a sample-barcoded 5' primer served in a second PCR lasting 7 to 11 cycles. Each TCR beta cDNA got a 12-nucleotide random molecular identifier. One entry per CDR3 protein results from TCRdb running MiXCR on the 5' RACE reads. This table has hundreds of thousands of distinct CDR3 sequences, more than 25% appearing once. Germline assignment: CDR1 SGHRS and CDR2 YFSETQ. This CDR3 has 15 amino acids. The V and J ends lost 4 bases and 2 bases, in that order; junction bases with no gene match: 4. Separately, the same data were catalogued under a study of T cells of mothers and their children.

Sequenced material: blood. The TCR originated in a boy younger than 18 in good health. The J gene is TRBJ2-1, the V gene TRBV5-1, with 9 bases fitting TRBD2. The DNA for the CDR3 is TGCGCCAGCAGCAACGGGACTAGCCCCTACAATGAGCAGTTCTTC. Its translation: CASSNGTSPYNEQFF.